A single sample is the source of the 10 T cell receptor beta chains below, sequenced in a study of cytomegalovirus exposure and HLA in healthy donors. This PCR relied on a set of 60 Vbeta primers and 13 Jbeta primers. The method was immunoSEQ multiplex PCR; TCRdb's version includes in-frame clones alone and lacks a portion of them. Altogether some 130,000 clones are present, over 60% being singletons, with the ten largest covering approximately 0.97%. The source material was PBMCs. The source is a human donor in good health.

This chain links TRBV9 with TRBJ2-3; D remains unclear. The CDR3 length is 12 residues. Trimming stripped 4 bases from V and 2 bases from J, with 5 bases between. Looked up from germline, CDR1 is SGDLS and CDR2 is YYNGEE. CDR3 sequence: CASSTYTDTQYF. The CDR3 DNA reads as TGTGCCAGCAGCACCTACACAGATACGCAGTATTTT.

This clone was detected only a few times. The gene calls are TRBV4-2 and TRBJ2-1; D gene unclear. The CDR3 runs 15 residues. V lost 0 bases and J lost 0, with 6 bases in between. CDR1 is LGHNA, CDR2 YNFKEQ, per germline. CDR3 residues: CASSQDWSSYNEQFF. CDR3 in DNA: TGTGCCAGCAGCCAAGACTGGAGCTCCTACAATGAGCAGTTCTTC.

The J gene is TRBJ2-7, the V gene TRBV19; the D gene is possibly TRBD1 (6 bases). V shed 5 bases and J shed 5 bases, with 16 bases lying between them. Germline lookup yields CDR1 LNHDA and CDR2 SQIVND (reference sequence). The CDR3 runs 14 residues. CDR3 sequence (DNA): TGTGCCAGTAGTGTGACCGGGACAAGAGACGAGCAGTACTTC. Protein sequence: CASSVTGTRDEQYF.

The genes are TRBV6-1 and TRBJ2-3; unclear D gene. V gave up 1 base and J gave up 3 bases, with 11 bases separating them. CDR1 is MNHNS and CDR2 is SASEGT in the germline V gene. The CDR3 covers 15 residues. The CDR3 region is CASSEVATGTDTQYF. Here the CDR3 DNA reads TGTGCCAGCAGTGAAGTGGCGACGGGTACAGATACGCAGTATTTT.

The chain uses TRBV7-9 and TRBJ1-2; D is perhaps TRBD1 (6 bases). This CDR3 has 15 residues. V dropped 2 bases and J dropped 8 bases, with 18 bases sitting between them. Germline CDR1 is SEHNR and CDR2 is FQNEAQ (reference sequence). As DNA, the CDR3 is TGTGCCAGCAGCTTATTAGGCCAGGGGAATGGCGGCTACACCTTC. This translates into CASSLLGQGNGGYTF.

The chain carries TRBV28 and TRBJ1-5; maybe TRBD1 (5 bases). The ends were cut back, 2 bases at V and 6 bases at J, with 11 bases in the middle. Looked up from germline, CDR1 is MDHEN and CDR2 is SYDVKM. The CDR3 loop spans 14 amino acids. The CDR3 here is CASSLRVGVQPQHF. CDR3 bases: TGTGCCAGCAGTTTACGGGTAGGGGTTCAGCCCCAGCATTTT.

The rearrangement joins TRBV7-2 to TRBJ1-1; TRBD1 aligns across 8 bases. V lost 1 base and J lost 7; bases outside the gene matches: 8. Germline V lookup: CDR1 SGHTA, CDR2 FQGNSA. The CDR3 is 15 residues long. The CDR3 sequence: CASSLVPGGENEAFF. CDR3 bases: TGTGCCAGCAGCTTAGTTCCAGGGGGCGAAAATGAAGCTTTCTTT.

The rearrangement uses TRBV5-4 and TRBJ2-7; D may be TRBD1 (6 bases). The CDR3 totals 14 residues. The ends were cut back, 0 bases at V and 2 bases at J, with 9 bases in the middle. Germline values: CDR1 SGHNT, CDR2 YYREEE (reference sequence). The CDR3 DNA is TGTGCCAGCAGCTTGGATCCAGGGGCCTACGAGCAGTACTTC. Residues: CASSLDPGAYEQYF.

This chain connects TRBV6-5 to TRBJ1-1; 7 bases are shared with TRBD1. CDR1 is MNHEY and CDR2 is SVGAGI in the germline V gene. The CDR3 length is 14 residues. Losses at the gene ends were 5 bases for V and 3 bases for J; bases not matched to a gene: 6. For the CDR3, the DNA is TGTGCCAGCAGTAACAGGGGACCCGACACTGAAGCTTTCTTT. Its protein product is CASSNRGPDTEAFF.

The J gene is TRBJ2-7, the V gene TRBV4-2; perhaps TRBD2 as D (6 bases). Germline CDR1 and CDR2: LGHNA and YNFKEQ. This CDR3 is 16 amino acids long. Trimming pared 5 bases from V and 9 bases from J, leaving 26 bases between. The CDR3 DNA sequence: TGTGCCAGCAGCGCGAAACCGGAGGGAAGTTATTTCGGGCAGTACTTC. Its translation is CASSAKPEGSYFGQYF.